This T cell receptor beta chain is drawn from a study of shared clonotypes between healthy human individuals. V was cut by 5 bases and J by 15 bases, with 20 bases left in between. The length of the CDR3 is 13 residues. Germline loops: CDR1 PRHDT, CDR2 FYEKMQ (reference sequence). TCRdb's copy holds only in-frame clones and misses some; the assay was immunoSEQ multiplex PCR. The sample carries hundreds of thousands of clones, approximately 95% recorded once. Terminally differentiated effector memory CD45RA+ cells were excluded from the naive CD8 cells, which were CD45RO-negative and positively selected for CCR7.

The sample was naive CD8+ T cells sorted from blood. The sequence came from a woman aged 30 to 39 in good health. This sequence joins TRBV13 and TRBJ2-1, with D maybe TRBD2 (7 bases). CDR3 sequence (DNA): TGTGCCAGCAGCCCCAGCTCGGGGGGCGGCGGGTTCTTC. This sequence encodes CASSPSSGGGGFF.